The clone carrying this TCR beta chain was observed a few times. Its specificity is unknown. These data originate in a study of cytomegalovirus exposure and HLA in healthy donors. Whole-study results and caveats: Within the 100 to 150 validation repertoires, first-cohort TCR clusters tended to co-occur, according to a later analysis. High specificity and sensitivity for cytomegalovirus status were reported for the classifier.

The data were produced by immunoSEQ multiplex PCR, yet TCRdb's version contains in-frame clones alone and is incomplete. The table includes about 260,000 clones, around 91% detected once. The ends were cut back, 0 bases at V and 2 bases at J, with 15 bases in the middle. This CDR3 comprises 17 residues. Germline V gene data show CDR1 as LGHNA and CDR2 as YNFKEQ. The source is a woman younger than 45 in good health and CMV-seronegative. The chain recombines TRBV4-2 with TRBJ2-3, with TRBD2 as a possible D gene (6 bases). Specimen: PBMCs. In nucleotides, the CDR3 is TGTGCCAGCAGCCAAGATGGGAGTAGCGGATACACAGATACGCAGTATTTT. It yields the protein CASSQDGSSGYTDTQYF.